The present T cell receptor (beta chain) was sequenced within a study of OX40 agonist ivuxolimab in advanced cancers. Systemic immunosuppression or a history of autoimmune disease excluded patients. CDR3 length: 12 residues. Germline CDR1 is MDHEN and CDR2 is SYDVKM. V lost 4 bases, J lost 5 bases, and 9 bases lay in between. This clone occurred once. Assay used: immunoSEQ multiplex PCR; TCRdb lists only in-frame clones, some missing. The table lists approximately 64,000 clones, 65% to 90% of them singletons. The specimen was CD4+ or CD8+ T cells sorted from blood, collected in a trial of the OX40 agonist ivuxolimab. The origin of this receptor is an adult with an advanced solid tumor such as melanoma, head and neck, liver or kidney cancer. This rearrangement joins TRBV28 to TRBJ2-7, with unresolved D. The CDR3 bases are TGTGCCAGCAGTTCCATACACGACGAGCAGTACTTC. This sequence encodes CASSSIHDEQYF.